This TCR beta chain was sequenced for a study of T-cell reconstitution after alpha-beta-depleted transplantation in children (dated by TCRdb to 2016 to 2018). Regarding the research as a whole: Using TCR repertoire profiling, the study followed T-cell immune reconstitution in a quantitative way in children after TCRalphabeta/CD19-depleted allogeneic hematopoietic cell transplantation.

The time point label, as the study defines it: day 60 (about 2 months) after transplantation. Explained via the paper, the treatment or condition label denotes: allogeneic hematopoietic cell transplantation with graft depleted of TCRalphabeta T cells and CD19 B cells. TCRalphabeta/CD19-depleted allogeneic hematopoietic cell grafts were given to the transplant recipients, all of whom were children. Results the study describes overall, beyond this receptor: Over the following months the frequencies of hyperexpanded clones went down, and after one year T-cell counts and TCRbeta diversity were mostly credited to newly produced T cells. In some patients, the high TCRbeta diversity seen at day 60 was put down to recipient T cells and intrathymic progenitors that had survived conditioning. The apparently early recovery of alphabetaT-cell counts about two months after transplant reportedly depended on only several hundred rapidly expanded clones that came from non-depleted graft cells.

This clonotype appeared many times. Its binding antigen is unknown. The input lacks base qualities; no much larger clone sits a single base away. The library was obtained by PCR. Sequenced on an Illumina HiSeq 2500. Molecular barcoding was employed in the preparation of TCR libraries, with unique molecular identifiers being used to normalize TCRbeta repertoire quantification. TCRdb handled the public reads itself, with Q25 trimming in fastp and clone calling in MiXCR, and kept productive beta chains. Every entry covers one CDR3 protein and lists the most common genes and DNA from its rows. The sample table lists 3,000 to 3,500 distinct CDR3 sequences, approximately 28% of them with a count of one. The ten largest make up roughly 60% of the sample. V loses 0 bases of germline sequence and J loses 7 bases, and the interval between the two ends is 8 bases. For CDR1 and CDR2, the germline V gene lists MGHRA and YSYEKL. The CDR3, cysteine through phenylalanine, is 13 amino acids long. The CDR3 DNA has 39 bases and is translated from base 1.

This material consisted of PBMCs, mostly from graft donor cells, taken 60 days after TCRalphabeta/CD19-depleted stem cell transplant. This chain is built from TRBV4-1 and TRBJ2-3; the D gene remains uncertain. The TCR comes from a male patient aged 2 to 9 who had a stem cell transplant for acute myeloid leukemia, so the T cells may come from the graft donor. The CDR3 protein sequence reads: CASSQDGINTQYF. The bases are TGCGCCAGCAGCCAAGACGGCATAAATACGCAGTATTTT.